A selection of T cell receptor beta chains follows, all from one sample in a study of shared clonotypes between healthy human individuals. TCRdb keeps only in-frame clones here, not all; method: immunoSEQ multiplex PCR. This table has about 2 million clones, 85% to 95% appearing once. The sample comprised naive CD8+ T cells sorted from blood. These receptor sequences come from a man younger than 35 in good health. The CDR3 runs from the conserved cysteine through the conserved F or W. The D gene is left open where the match is weak. Clone size is stated in some rows and not others, as once, few, many or a class when expanded.

j_gene: TRBJ1-1; d_gene: .; v_gene: TRBV28; abundance: .; CDR3nt: TGTGCCAGCAGTTTATCAAATCGGGAGACTGAAGCTTTCTTT; CDR3aa: CASSLSNRETEAFF
j_gene: TRBJ2-4; d_gene: TRBD2; v_gene: TRBV9; abundance: .; CDR3nt: TGTGCCAGCAGAAGAGCGGGGGGGATGAAACCCCTCCGGGCCAAAAACATTCAGTACTTC; CDR3aa: CASRRAGGMKPLRAKNIQYF
j_gene: TRBJ2-5; d_gene: .; v_gene: TRBV28; abundance: .; CDR3nt: TGTGCCAGCAGTTTATCAATGGGGGGCTCCCGGGGGCCCATGGAGACCCAGTACTTC; CDR3aa: CASSLSMGGSRGPMETQYF
j_gene: TRBJ1-3; d_gene: .; v_gene: TRBV5-6; abundance: .; CDR3nt: TGTGCCAGCAGCTTGGTAGGAAACACCATATATTTT; CDR3aa: CASSLVGNTIYF
j_gene: TRBJ2-3; d_gene: .; v_gene: TRBV10-3; abundance: .; CDR3nt: TGTGCCATCAGTGAGACACACCCACAGGGCTTCCCAGATACGCAGTATTTT; CDR3aa: CAISETHPQGFPDTQYF
j_gene: TRBJ1-1; d_gene: TRBD1; v_gene: TRBV11-2; abundance: .; CDR3nt: TGTGCCAGCAGCTTACACACCGGGACAGGGGAAGAAGCTTTCTTT; CDR3aa: CASSLHTGTGEEAFF
j_gene: TRBJ2-1; d_gene: TRBD2; v_gene: TRBV5-8; abundance: .; CDR3nt: TGTGCCAGCAGCTTCGGTAGGACTAGCGGGGCTCGGTTGTTCTTC; CDR3aa: CASSFGRTSGARLFF
j_gene: TRBJ2-7; d_gene: .; v_gene: TRBV7-6; abundance: .; CDR3nt: TGTGCCAGCAGTTGGGACTTCTCCTACGAGCAGTACTTC; CDR3aa: CASSWDFSYEQYF
j_gene: TRBJ2-7; d_gene: TRBD1; v_gene: TRBV5-6; abundance: once; CDR3nt: TGTGCCAGCAGCTGGGGACAGGGGGCTAACGAGCAGTACTTC; CDR3aa: CASSWGQGANEQYF
j_gene: TRBJ1-1; d_gene: .; v_gene: TRBV28; abundance: .; CDR3nt: TGTGCCAGCAGTTTACAGGGGCTGAACACTGAAGCTTTCTTT; CDR3aa: CASSLQGLNTEAFF